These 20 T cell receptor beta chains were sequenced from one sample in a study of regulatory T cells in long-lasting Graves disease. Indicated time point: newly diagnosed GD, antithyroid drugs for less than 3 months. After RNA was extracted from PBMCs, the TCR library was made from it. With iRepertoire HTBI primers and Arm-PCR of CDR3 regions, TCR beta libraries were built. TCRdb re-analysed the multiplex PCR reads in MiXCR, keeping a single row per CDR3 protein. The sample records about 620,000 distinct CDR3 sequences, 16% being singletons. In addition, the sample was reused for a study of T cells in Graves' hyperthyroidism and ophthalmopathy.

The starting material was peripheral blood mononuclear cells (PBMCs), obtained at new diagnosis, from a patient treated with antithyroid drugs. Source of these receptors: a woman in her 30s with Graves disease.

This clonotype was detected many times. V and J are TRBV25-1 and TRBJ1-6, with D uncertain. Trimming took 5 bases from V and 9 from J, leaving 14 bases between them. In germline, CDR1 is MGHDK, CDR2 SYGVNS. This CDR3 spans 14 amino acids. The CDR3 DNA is TGTGCCAGCAGTTCGGGCTTTCGGGGTTCACCCCTCCACTTT. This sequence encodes CASSSGFRGSPLHF.

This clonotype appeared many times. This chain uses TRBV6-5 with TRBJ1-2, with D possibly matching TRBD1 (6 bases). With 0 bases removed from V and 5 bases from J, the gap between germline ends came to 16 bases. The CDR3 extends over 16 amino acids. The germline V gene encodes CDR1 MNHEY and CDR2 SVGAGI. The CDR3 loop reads CASSYSKPTGPYGYTF. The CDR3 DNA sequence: TGTGCCAGCAGTTACTCGAAACCCACAGGGCCATATGGCTACACCTTC.

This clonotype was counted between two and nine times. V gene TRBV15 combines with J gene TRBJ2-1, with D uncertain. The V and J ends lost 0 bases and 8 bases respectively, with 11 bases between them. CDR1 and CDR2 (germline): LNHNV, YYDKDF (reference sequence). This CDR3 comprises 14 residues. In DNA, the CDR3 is TGTGCCACCAGCAGAGACCCCCCCGTGCATGAGCAGTTCTTC. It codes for CATSRDPPVHEQFF.

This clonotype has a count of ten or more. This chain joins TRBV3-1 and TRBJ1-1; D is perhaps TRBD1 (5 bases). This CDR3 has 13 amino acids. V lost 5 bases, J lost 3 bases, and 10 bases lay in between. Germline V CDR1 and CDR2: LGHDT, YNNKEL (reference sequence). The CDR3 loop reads CASSVWGDTEAFF. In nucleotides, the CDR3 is TGTGCCAGCAGCGTATGGGGGGACACTGAAGCTTTCTTT. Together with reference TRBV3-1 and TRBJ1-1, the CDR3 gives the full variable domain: DTAVSQTPKYLVTQMGNDKSIKCEQNLGHDTMYWYKQDSKKFLKIMFSYNNKELIINETVPNRFSPKSPDKAHLNLHINSLELGDSAVYFCASSVWGDTEAFFGQGTRLTVV.

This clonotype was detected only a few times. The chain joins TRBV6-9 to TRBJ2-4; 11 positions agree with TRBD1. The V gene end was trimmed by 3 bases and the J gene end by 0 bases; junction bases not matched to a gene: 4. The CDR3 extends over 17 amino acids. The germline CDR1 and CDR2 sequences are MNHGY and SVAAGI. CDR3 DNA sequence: TGTGCCAGCAGTTACGGACAGGGGGCTCGAGCCAAAAACATTCAGTACTTC. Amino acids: CASSYGQGARAKNIQYF.

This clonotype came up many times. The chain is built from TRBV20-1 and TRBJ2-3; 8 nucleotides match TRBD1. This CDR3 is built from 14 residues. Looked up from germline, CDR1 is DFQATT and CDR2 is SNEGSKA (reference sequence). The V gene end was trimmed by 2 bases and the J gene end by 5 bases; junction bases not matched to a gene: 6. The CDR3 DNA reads TGCAGTGCTAGACGGACAGGGATAATAGATACGCAGTATTTT. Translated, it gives CSARRTGIIDTQYF.

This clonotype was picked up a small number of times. The CDR3 loop reads CASSPPAYGQIQYF. The DNA for the CDR3 is TGCGCCAGCAGCCCCCCGGCTTACGGACAGATACAGTACTTC. This chain uses TRBV5-1 with TRBJ2-7; tentative D call: TRBD1 (6 bases). Germline CDR1 reads SGHRS; CDR2 reads YFSETQ. V was pared by 4 bases and J by 10 bases, with 21 bases between. The CDR3 has 14 residues.

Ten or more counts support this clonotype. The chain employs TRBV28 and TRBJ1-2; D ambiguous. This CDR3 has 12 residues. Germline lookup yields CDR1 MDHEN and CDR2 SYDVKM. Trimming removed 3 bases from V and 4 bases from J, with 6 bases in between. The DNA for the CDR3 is TGTGCCAGCAGTTTCAGGAGCTATGGCTACACCTTC. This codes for CASSFRSYGYTF.

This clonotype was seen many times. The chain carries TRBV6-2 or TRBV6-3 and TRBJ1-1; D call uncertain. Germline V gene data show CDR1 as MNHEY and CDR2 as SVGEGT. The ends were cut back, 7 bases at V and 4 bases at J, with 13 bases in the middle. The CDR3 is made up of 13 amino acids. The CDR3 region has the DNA TGTGCCAGCACCCCCTATAAGGGCACTGAAGCTTTCTTT. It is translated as CASTPYKGTEAFF.

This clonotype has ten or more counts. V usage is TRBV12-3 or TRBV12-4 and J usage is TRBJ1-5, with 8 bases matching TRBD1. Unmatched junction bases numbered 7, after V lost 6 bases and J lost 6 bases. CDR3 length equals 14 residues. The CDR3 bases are TGTGCCAGCAGCCAAGACAGGGGTCGTCAGCCCCAGCATTTT. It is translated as CASSQDRGRQPQHF.

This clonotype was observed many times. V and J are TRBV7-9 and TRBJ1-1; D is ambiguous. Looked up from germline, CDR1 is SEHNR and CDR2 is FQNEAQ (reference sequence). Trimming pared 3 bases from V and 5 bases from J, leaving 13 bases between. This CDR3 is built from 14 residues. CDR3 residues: CASSFETPRTEAFF. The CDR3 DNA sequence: TGTGCCAGCAGCTTTGAGACCCCGAGAACTGAAGCTTTCTTT.

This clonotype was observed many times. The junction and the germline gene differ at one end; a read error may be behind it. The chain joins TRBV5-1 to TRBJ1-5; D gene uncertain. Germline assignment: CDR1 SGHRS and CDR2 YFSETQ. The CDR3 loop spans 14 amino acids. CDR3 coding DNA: TGTGCCAGCAGCTTGAGCTTTGGCAATCAGCCCCAGCATTTT. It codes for CASSLSFGNQPQHF.

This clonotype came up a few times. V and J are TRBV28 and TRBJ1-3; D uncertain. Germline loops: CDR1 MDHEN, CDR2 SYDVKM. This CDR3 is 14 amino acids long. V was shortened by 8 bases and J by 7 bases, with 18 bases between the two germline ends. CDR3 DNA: TGTGCCAGCCCGCCTGACGGGCGCGTGAACACCATATATTTT. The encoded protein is CASPPDGRVNTIYF.

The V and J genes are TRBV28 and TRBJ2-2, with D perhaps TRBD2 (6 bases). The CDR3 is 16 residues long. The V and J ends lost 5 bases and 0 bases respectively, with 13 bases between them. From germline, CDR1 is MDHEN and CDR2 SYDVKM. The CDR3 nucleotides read TGTGCCAGCAGTGGAGGGCAGCAAGCGAACACCGGGGAGCTGTTTTTT. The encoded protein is CASSGGQQANTGELFF.

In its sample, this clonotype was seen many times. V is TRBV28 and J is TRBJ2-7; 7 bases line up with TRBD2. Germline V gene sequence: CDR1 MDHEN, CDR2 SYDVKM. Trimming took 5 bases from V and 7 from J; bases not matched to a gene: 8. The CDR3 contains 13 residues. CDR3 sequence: CASSRRLAREQYF. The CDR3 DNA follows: TGTGCCAGCAGTCGGAGACTAGCCAGGGAGCAGTACTTC.

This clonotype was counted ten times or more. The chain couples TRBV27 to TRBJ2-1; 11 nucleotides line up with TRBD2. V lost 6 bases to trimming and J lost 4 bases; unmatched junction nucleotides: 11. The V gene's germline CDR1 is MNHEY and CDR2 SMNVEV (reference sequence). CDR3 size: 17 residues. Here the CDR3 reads CASRLAGEGRIYNEQFF. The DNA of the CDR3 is TGTGCCAGCAGACTAGCGGGGGAAGGACGAATATACAATGAGCAGTTCTTC.

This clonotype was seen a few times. The CDR3 here is CASSTPPGHEQYF. DNA of the CDR3: TGTGCCAGTAGTACCCCTCCGGGACACGAGCAGTACTTC. V and J are TRBV19 and TRBJ2-7; D is perhaps TRBD1 or TRBD2 (5 bases each). Germline CDR1 LNHDA, CDR2 SQIVND (reference sequence). V lost 4 bases and J 5 bases, leaving 12 bases between the germline ends. This CDR3 has 13 residues. Full variable domain (rest looked up from reference TRBV19 and TRBJ2-7): DGGITQSPKYLFRKEGQNVTLSCEQNLNHDAMYWYRQDPGQGLRLIYYSQIVNDFQKGDIAEGYSVSREKKESFPLTVTSAQKNPTAFYLCASSTPPGHEQYFGPGTRLTVT.

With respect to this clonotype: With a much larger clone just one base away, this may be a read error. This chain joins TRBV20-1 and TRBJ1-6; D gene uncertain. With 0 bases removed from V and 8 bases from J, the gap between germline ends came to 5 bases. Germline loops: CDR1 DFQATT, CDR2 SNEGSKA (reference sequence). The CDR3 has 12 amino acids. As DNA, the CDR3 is TGCAGTGCTAGAGACGATGATTCACCCCTCCACTTT. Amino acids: CSARDDDSPLHF.

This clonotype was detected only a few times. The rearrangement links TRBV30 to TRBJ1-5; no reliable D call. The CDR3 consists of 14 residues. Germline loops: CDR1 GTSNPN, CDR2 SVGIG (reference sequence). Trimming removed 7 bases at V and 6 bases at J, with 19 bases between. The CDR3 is CAFGLGGYFQPQHF. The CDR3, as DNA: TGTGCCTTCGGATTGGGAGGGTATTTTCAGCCCCAGCATTTT.

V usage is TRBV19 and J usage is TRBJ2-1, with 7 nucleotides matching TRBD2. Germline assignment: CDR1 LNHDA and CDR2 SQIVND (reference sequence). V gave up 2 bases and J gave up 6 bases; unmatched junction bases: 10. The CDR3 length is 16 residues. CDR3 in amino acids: CASSILTAGRGNEQFF. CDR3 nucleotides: TGTGCCAGTAGTATATTGACAGCGGGAAGGGGCAATGAGCAGTTCTTC.